This TCR beta chain originates from a study of tumor and adjacent non-tumor tissue in lung cancer. Across the whole study: Some 4.2 million productive TCRbeta reads were obtained per sample on average.

Per germline, CDR1 WNHNN and CDR2 SYGVQD (reference sequence). The CDR3 is made up of 16 amino acids. V shed 4 bases and J 2 bases; nucleotides not matched to a gene: 8. RNA was extracted from bulk tissue without any cell sorting. Donors were chemotherapy-naive, newly diagnosed lung cancer surgical patients in China, August–late 2014. General observations from the study: Compared with tumor, normal lung showed significantly lower TCR diversity. Top 100 clones took a larger repertoire share in normal lung.

This clonotype was counted many times. Its specificity is unknown. TCRbeta libraries were built with three rounds of nested PCR, modified from ARM-PCR. TCRdb recomputed calls from the multiplex PCR reads with MiXCR, one row per CDR3 protein. Of roughly 66,000 distinct CDR3 sequences listed, approximately 73% are singletons. The sequenced sample was lung tumor tissue. The V and J genes are TRBV10-1 and TRBJ2-3; 8 bases are a match to TRBD2. This TCR was sampled from a man aged 55 to 69 with non-small cell lung cancer. DNA for the CDR3: TGCGCCAGCAGTGGGAGTAGCGGGACCAACACAGATACGCAGTATTTT. Its translation: CASSGSSGTNTDTQYF.